The 13 T cell receptor beta chains listed next were all sequenced from one sample in a study of blood T cells in healthy people across ages. The authors ran a second PCR of roughly 6 to 12 cycles using a sample-barcoded 5' primer and a J-beta primer mix. TCRdb reprocessed the 5' RACE reads via MiXCR and lists one record per CDR3 protein. This sample has fewer than 2 million distinct CDR3 sequences, with about 39% found just once. The source material was blood. The receptors were sampled from a human donor in good health.

This clonotype has only a few counts. V usage is TRBV20-1 and J usage is TRBJ2-1; 7 nucleotides line up with TRBD2. The CDR3 loop spans 13 amino acids. CDR1 is DFQATT and CDR2 is SNEGSKA in the germline V gene (reference sequence). The V and J ends lost 5 bases and 2 bases, in that order; junction bases with no gene match: 3. In DNA, the CDR3 is TGCAGTGCTGAGGCGGGGGCCTACAATGAGCAGTTCTTC. Translated, it gives CSAEAGAYNEQFF.

The CDR3 loop reads CSARPPGQIRTYEQYF. CDR3 DNA: TGCAGTGCTAGACCCCCAGGACAGATCCGAACCTACGAGCAGTACTTC. V usage is TRBV20-1 and J usage is TRBJ2-7; tentative D call: TRBD1 (6 bases). V lost 2 bases and J lost 2, with 19 bases in between. CDR3 length: 16 residues. Germline V gene lookup returns CDR1 DFQATT and CDR2 SNEGSKA (reference sequence).

The chain joins TRBV27 to TRBJ2-7; no reliable D call. Germline CDR1 MNHEY, CDR2 SMNVEV (reference sequence). V was clipped by 6 bases and J by 7 bases, with 19 bases between them. The CDR3 is 14 residues long. CDR3 nucleotides: TGTGCCAGCAGCCTAGGACCTAAGTCGGCAGAGCAGTACTTC. Amino acids: CASSLGPKSAEQYF.

The CDR3 nucleotides read TGCAGTGCTAGAGATAGCCGAGGGGCCCACACTGAAGCTTTCTTT. Protein: CSARDSRGAHTEAFF. The rearrangement uses TRBV20-1 and TRBJ1-1; TRBD1 is a possible D gene (5 bases). From germline, CDR1 is DFQATT and CDR2 SNEGSKA (reference sequence). This CDR3 region has 15 residues. Trimming removed 0 bases from V and 3 bases from J, with 14 bases in between.

The CDR3 is CSANGQGRSYEQYF. CDR3 DNA: TGCAGTGCTAATGGGCAGGGTCGATCCTACGAGCAGTACTTC. The chain employs TRBV20-1 and TRBJ2-7; weak D call: TRBD1 (5 bases). The CDR3 has 14 amino acids. The V gene's germline CDR1 is DFQATT and CDR2 SNEGSKA (reference sequence). V lost 4 bases and J 1 base, leaving 14 bases between the germline ends.

This clonotype was seen more than once but under ten times. The V and J genes are TRBV27 and TRBJ1-2, with 7 bases matching TRBD1. Looked up from germline, CDR1 is MNHEY and CDR2 is SMNVEV (reference sequence). This CDR3 comprises 14 residues. J lost 2 bases, V lost 10 bases, and 10 bases had no gene match. CDR3 in DNA: TGTGCCACTTACCGACAGGGAGGCAACTATGGCTACACCTTC. Its translation is CATYRQGGNYGYTF.

This sequence joins TRBV12-3 or TRBV12-4 and TRBJ1-6, with TRBD1 as a possible D gene (5 bases). The CDR3 spans 14 residues. Trimming pared 5 bases from V and 4 bases from J, leaving 9 bases between. The CDR3 sequence is CASSPRQYNSPLHF. In DNA, the CDR3 is TGTGCCAGCAGTCCCCGACAGTATAATTCACCCCTCCACTTT.

V and J are TRBV2 and TRBJ2-7; 7 nucleotides align to TRBD1. CDR1 and CDR2 (germline): SNHLY, FYNNEI. Trimming cost V 6 bases and J 3 bases; bases outside gene matches: 8. This CDR3 contains 14 residues. The CDR3 region is CASSPMAGGYEQYF. As DNA, the CDR3 is TGTGCCAGCAGCCCCATGGCAGGGGGCTACGAGCAGTACTTC.

The rearrangement uses TRBV11-3 and TRBJ1-2; tentatively, D is TRBD1 (5 bases). The ends were cut back, 1 base at V and 4 bases at J, with 13 bases in the middle. This CDR3 region has 15 residues. Germline V gives CDR1 SGHNT, CDR2 YENEEA. CDR3 bases: TGTGCCAGCAGCTTAGGACAGTCCTTTGGCTATGGCTACACCTTC. It codes for CASSLGQSFGYGYTF.

The V and J genes are TRBV28 and TRBJ2-7, with D possibly TRBD1 on 6 matching bases. The V gene's germline CDR1 is MDHEN and CDR2 SYDVKM. V shed 7 bases and J shed 4 bases, with 14 bases lying between them. The CDR3 contains 13 residues. CDR3 sequence reads: CASTPGAWYEQYF. The CDR3, as DNA: TGTGCCAGCACCCCAGGGGCCTGGTACGAGCAGTACTTC.

The genes are TRBV7-9 and TRBJ2-3; 11 bases are shared with TRBD2. The CDR3 is 17 residues long. Per the germline V gene, CDR1 is SEHNR and CDR2 is FQNEAQ (reference sequence). V dropped 5 bases and J dropped 2; count of bases not matched to a gene: 9. The CDR3 DNA reads as TGTGCCAGCAGCCAAGAACTAGCGGGGGTCAACACAGATACGCAGTATTTT. It is translated as CASSQELAGVNTDTQYF. Full variable domain (rest looked up from reference TRBV7-9 and TRBJ2-3): DTGVSQNPRHKITKRGQNVTFRCDPISEHNRLYWYRQTLGQGPEFLTYFQNEAQLEKSRLLSDRFSAERPKGSFSTLEIQRTEQGDSAMYLCASSQELAGVNTDTQYFGPGTRLTVL.

This clonotype was counted ten times or more. This rearrangement joins TRBV5-5 to TRBJ2-4, with D perhaps being TRBD1 or TRBD2 (5 bases each). Germline CDR1 and CDR2: SGHKS and YYEKEE (reference sequence). Trimming shortened V by 4 bases and J by 3 bases, and 11 bases separated the two germline ends. The CDR3 is made up of 14 amino acids. The CDR3 protein is CASSKQDFKNIQYF. For the CDR3, the DNA is TGTGCCAGCAGCAAACAGGACTTCAAAAACATTCAGTACTTC.

The genes are TRBV15 and TRBJ1-2; D is unclear. Germline V gene sequence: CDR1 LNHNV, CDR2 YYDKDF (reference sequence). Trimming stripped 0 bases from V and 1 base from J, with 15 bases between. The CDR3 runs 17 residues. The CDR3 protein is CATSRDRGRRINYGYTF. In DNA, the CDR3 is TGTGCCACCAGCAGAGATCGAGGGCGCCGTATTAACTATGGCTACACCTTC.